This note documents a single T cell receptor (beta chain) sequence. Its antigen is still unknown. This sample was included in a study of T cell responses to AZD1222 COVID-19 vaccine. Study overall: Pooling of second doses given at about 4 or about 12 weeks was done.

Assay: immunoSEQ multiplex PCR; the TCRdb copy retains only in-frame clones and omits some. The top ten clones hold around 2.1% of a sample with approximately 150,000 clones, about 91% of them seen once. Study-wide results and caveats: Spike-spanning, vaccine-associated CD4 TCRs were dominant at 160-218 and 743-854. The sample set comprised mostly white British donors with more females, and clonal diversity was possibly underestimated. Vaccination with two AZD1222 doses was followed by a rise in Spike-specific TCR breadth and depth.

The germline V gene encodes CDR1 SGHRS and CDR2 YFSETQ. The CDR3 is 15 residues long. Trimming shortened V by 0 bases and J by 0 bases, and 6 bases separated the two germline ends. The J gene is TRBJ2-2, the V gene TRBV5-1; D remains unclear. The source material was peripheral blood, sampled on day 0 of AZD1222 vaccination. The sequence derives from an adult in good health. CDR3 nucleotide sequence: TGCGCCAGCAGCTTGGACGGGCCGAACACCGGGGAGCTGTTTTTT. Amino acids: CASSLDGPNTGELFF.